In this sample, the clone carrying this T cell receptor beta chain turned up once. Its specificity is not known. This CDR3 region has 14 residues. The germline V gene has CDR1 SGHKS and CDR2 YYEKEE (reference sequence). V lost 2 bases to trimming and J lost 4 bases; unmatched junction nucleotides: 4. This entry comes from a study of long-term antiretroviral therapy in people with HIV. The assay, immunoSEQ v3.0, was run at survey level. Profiled with immunoSEQ multiplex PCR; TCRdb holds only in-frame clones, not every one. The sample lists fewer than 40,000 clones; 86% were seen once. Study results and caveats: Controls showed broader CDR3 length ranges than did the HIV repertoires.

Sequenced material: unsorted PBMCs, taken 1.2 years after starting antiretroviral therapy. The gene calls are TRBV5-5 and TRBJ2-7, with 9 positions matching TRBD1. The origin of this receptor is a woman aged 50 to 60 with HIV. This chain's CDR3 is CASSLSTGGYEQYF. The CDR3 coding sequence is TGTGCCAGCAGCTTATCGACAGGGGGATACGAGCAGTACTTC.